Listed here are 31 T cell receptor beta chains from one sample, sequenced in a study of identical twins (dated by TCRdb to about 2016). Library creation used 5' RACE. The run used an Illumina HiSeq 2000. Starting from the raw public reads, TCRdb applied fastp trimming at Q25, assembled clones with MiXCR and retained in-frame beta chains. CDR3 protein sequences are deduplicated, and each keeps its most common genes and DNA. For this sample there are 200,000 to 300,000 distinct CDR3 sequences; about 7% appear just once. The ten largest account for about 3.6% of the sample. These data also formed part of another study, on yellow fever vaccine responses in identical twins.

Sequencing input: memory (CD45RO+) T cells sorted from blood. What the cell subset or site label conveys for this sample: CD45RO+ enriched T cells. These receptor sequences come from a woman between 18 and 29 years old in good health.

This clonotype was counted between two and nine times. This rearrangement joins TRBV11-2 to TRBJ1-2; D might be TRBD1 (5 bases). The V gene lost 7 bases and the J gene lost 3 bases, with 15 bases spanning the gap. Germline V gene data show CDR1 as SGHAT and CDR2 as FQNNGV. There are 14 residues in the CDR3. This CDR3 is CASTLDSTHYGYTF. The DNA of the CDR3 is TGTGCCAGCACCCTCGACAGCACACACTATGGCTACACCTTC.

The chain couples TRBV20-1 to TRBJ1-5; D not resolved. Germline V gives CDR1 DFQATT, CDR2 SNEGSKA (reference sequence). CDR3 length equals 12 residues. The V gene lost 5 bases and the J gene lost 5 bases, with 10 bases spanning the gap. This chain's CDR3 is CSASGRDQPQHF. CDR3 nucleotides: TGCAGTGCTTCGGGTAGGGATCAGCCCCAGCATTTT.

The CDR3 spells CAISESQGGGTEAFF. The CDR3, as DNA: TGTGCCATCAGTGAGAGTCAGGGCGGCGGAACTGAAGCTTTCTTT. V is TRBV10-3 and J is TRBJ1-1, with D possibly matching TRBD1 (5 bases). This CDR3 spans 15 amino acids. Trimming removed 2 bases at V and 5 bases at J, with 15 bases between. Germline V gene data show CDR1 as ENHRY and CDR2 as SYGVKD.

This clonotype was recorded a few times. The V and J genes are TRBV6-5 and TRBJ1-1, with 7 bases fitting TRBD1. This CDR3 has 16 residues. The germline V gene encodes CDR1 MNHEY and CDR2 SVGAGI. Unmatched junction bases numbered 8, after V lost 0 bases and J lost 4 bases. CDR3 bases: TGTGCCAGCAGTTACTCTAAGGGACAGACTTTCACTGAAGCTTTCTTT. It encodes CASSYSKGQTFTEAFF.

In its sample, this clonotype was seen many times. This chain joins TRBV7-8 and TRBJ1-2, with D possibly matching TRBD1 (6 bases). This CDR3 is 14 amino acids long. Germline V CDR1 and CDR2: SGHVS, FQNEAQ. Trimming took 5 bases from V and 3 from J, leaving 13 bases between them. The CDR3 loop reads CASSPREGDYGYTF. The DNA of the CDR3 is TGTGCCAGCAGCCCCCGCGAGGGGGACTATGGCTACACCTTC.

This clonotype has ten or more counts. The chain is built from TRBV18 and TRBJ1-6, with 7 bases matching TRBD1. The CDR3 is made up of 16 amino acids. V was pared by 3 bases and J by 7 bases, with 9 bases of the junction left unmatched. Germline-derived CDR1 and CDR2 are KGHSH and LQKENI. CDR3 DNA sequence: TGTGCCAGCTCACCCCTCAACAGGGGAGCGAATTCACCCCTCCACTTT. Its translation is CASSPLNRGANSPLHF.

This clonotype was recorded many times. The chain recombines TRBV12-3 or TRBV12-4 with TRBJ1-5, with unresolved D. This CDR3 comprises 12 residues. V was trimmed by 6 bases and J by 7 bases, leaving 10 bases between them. For the CDR3, the DNA is TGTGCCAGCAGCTCCAATCCACAGCCCCAGCATTTT. Translating gives CASSSNPQPQHF.

This clonotype showed up just a few times. V is TRBV27 and J is TRBJ1-2; the D gene is possibly TRBD1 (5 bases). Germline CDR1 reads MNHEY; CDR2 reads SMNVEV (reference sequence). CDR3 length: 13 residues. V was clipped by 4 bases and J by 0 bases, with 6 bases between them. CDR3 bases: TGTGCCAGCAGTTGGGACCCTAACTATGGCTACACCTTC. It translates to CASSWDPNYGYTF.

This clonotype occurred a few times. The rearrangement links TRBV2 to TRBJ1-5, with D tentatively TRBD1 (5 bases). Between the trimmed V and J ends, which lost 6 bases and 5 bases, there was a span of 14 bases. This CDR3 spans 14 amino acids. Germline V gene lookup returns CDR1 SNHLY and CDR2 FYNNEI. The CDR3 nucleotides are TGTGCCAGCAGAGGGGACGCTGGCCATCAGCCCCAGCATTTT. It is translated as CASRGDAGHQPQHF.

Ten or more counts support this clonotype. The DNA is omitted, as the CDR3 cannot be located on it reliably, and the CDR3 follows TCRdb's listing. This rearrangement joins TRBV21-1 to TRBJ2-2; TRBD1 is the table's D call, not checked against the DNA. TRBV21-1 is classified as a pseudogene. Counting both end residues, the CDR3 totals 17 amino acids. CDR3 region: CASSKALFGQGSGELFF.

This clonotype was detected ten times or more. The rearrangement uses TRBV7-3 and TRBJ2-3, with 8 bases that match TRBD1. V trimming: 2 bases; J trimming: 4 bases; junction bases outside the gene matches: 8. CDR3 length: 16 residues. Germline CDR1 and CDR2: SGHTA and FQGTGA. In DNA, the CDR3 is TGTGCCAGCAGCTTATATGGGACAGGTGGTGCAGATACGCAGTATTTT. It codes for CASSLYGTGGADTQYF.

This clonotype appeared many times. The CDR3 region has the DNA TGCAGTGCTCGTGTTGAGGAGACCCAGTACTTC. This encodes CSARVEETQYF. V gene TRBV20-1 combines with J gene TRBJ2-5; D remains unclear. This CDR3 contains 11 residues. Germline values: CDR1 DFQATT, CDR2 SNEGSKA (reference sequence). V shed 5 bases and J shed 5 bases, with 9 bases lying between them.

This clonotype was observed a handful of times. This chain joins TRBV6-2 or TRBV6-3 and TRBJ2-1, with D perhaps TRBD2 (7 bases). The germline V and J ends were trimmed by 8 bases and 4 bases, with 15 bases remaining between them. The CDR3 is made up of 14 amino acids. From germline, CDR1 is MNHEY and CDR2 SVGEGT. Here the CDR3 DNA reads TGTGCCAGCGATTTAGGGGGGGAATACAATGAGCAGTTCTTC. Amino acids: CASDLGGEYNEQFF.

This clonotype was recorded at least ten times. The chain is built from TRBV28 and TRBJ2-3, with a tentative D call TRBD2 (5 bases). The ends were cut back, 6 bases at V and 11 bases at J, with 15 bases in the middle. Germline V gene sequence: CDR1 MDHEN, CDR2 SYDVKM. The CDR3 has 12 amino acids. CDR3 sequence reads: CASSRGPSRQYF. Written as DNA, the CDR3 is TGTGCCAGCAGCCGAGGGCCCTCTCGGCAGTATTTT.

This clonotype was counted ten times or more. The CDR3 region is CASSPRPGAGSYEQYF. CDR3 DNA: TGTGCCAGCAGTCCCCGCCCGGGGGCAGGGTCCTACGAGCAGTACTTC. The chain joins TRBV12-3 or TRBV12-4 to TRBJ2-7; the D gene could be TRBD1 or TRBD2 (6 bases each). This CDR3 has 16 residues. Trimming cost V 5 bases and J 1 base, with 18 bases left between them.

V and J are TRBV2 and TRBJ2-3; D is ambiguous. Germline V gene lookup returns CDR1 SNHLY and CDR2 FYNNEI. The ends were cut back, 8 bases at V and 5 bases at J, with 11 bases in the middle. The CDR3 has 12 residues. The CDR3 DNA reads TGTGCCAGCGGCAGGATGGGAGATACGCAGTATTTT. Translated, it gives CASGRMGDTQYF. The entire variable domain, with the rest obtained from reference TRBV2 and TRBJ2-3, is as follows: EPEVTQTPSHQVTQMGQEVILRCVPISNHLYFYWYRQILGQKVEFLVSFYNNEISEKSEIFDDQFSVERPDGSNFTLKIRSTKLEDSAMYFCASGRMGDTQYFGPGTRLTVL.

This clonotype was seen a few times. V usage is TRBV28 and J usage is TRBJ1-2, with a tentative D call TRBD1 (6 bases). CDR3 length: 17 amino acids. The germline gives CDR1 MDHEN, CDR2 SYDVKM. Trimming took 3 bases from V and 2 from J, leaving 19 bases between them. The DNA of the CDR3 is TGTGCCAGCAGTTTCCCCAAGGGGGGGAAAGGGAACTATGGCTACACCTTC. This translates into CASSFPKGGKGNYGYTF.

Only a few counts were recorded for this clonotype. The genes are TRBV6-5 and TRBJ2-3; TRBD1 matches at 9 bases. CDR1 and CDR2 (germline): MNHEY, SVGAGI. J gave up 1 base and V 4 bases, and 6 bases lay outside the gene matches. The CDR3 consists of 16 residues. As DNA, the CDR3 is TGTGCCAGCAGTTTCTCACAGGGGGCTGGCACAGATACGCAGTATTTT. Protein product: CASSFSQGAGTDTQYF.

This clonotype was detected ten times or more. The gene calls are TRBV3-1 and TRBJ2-2, with D possibly TRBD2 on 6 matching bases. V dropped 0 bases and J dropped 1 base, with 9 bases sitting between them. The CDR3 is 16 residues long. Per germline, CDR1 LGHDT and CDR2 YNNKEL (reference sequence). The CDR3 DNA follows: TGTGCCAGCAGCCAAGATTGGGGAGGGAACACCGGGGAGCTGTTTTTT. Translation: CASSQDWGGNTGELFF. Looking up the rest from reference TRBV3-1 and TRBJ2-2 gives the full variable domain: DTAVSQTPKYLVTQMGNDKSIKCEQNLGHDTMYWYKQDSKKFLKIMFSYNNKELIINETVPNRFSPKSPDKAHLNLHINSLELGDSAVYFCASSQDWGGNTGELFFGEGSRLTVL.

The table lists this clonotype with many counts. This rearrangement joins TRBV6-1 to TRBJ2-1, with 7 bases lining up with TRBD1. V lost 5 bases and J lost 6; bases outside the gene matches: 7. The CDR3 extends over 14 amino acids. Germline-derived CDR1 and CDR2 are MNHNS and SASEGT. This CDR3 reads CASSLGTALNEQFF. The CDR3 bases are TGTGCCAGCAGTCTAGGGACAGCTCTCAATGAGCAGTTCTTC.

This clonotype was observed at least ten times. V is TRBV3-1 and J is TRBJ2-1; 8 nucleotides align to TRBD2. Looked up from germline, CDR1 is LGHDT and CDR2 is YNNKEL (reference sequence). The CDR3 contains 16 residues. V lost 4 bases, J lost 8 bases, and 13 bases stayed unmatched. In DNA form, the CDR3 reads TGTGCCAGCAGCCTCAGCTCGGGGGGGGCCGGTGATGAGCAGTTCTTC. Amino acid sequence: CASSLSSGGAGDEQFF.

Many counts were recorded for this clonotype. This sequence joins TRBV5-1 and TRBJ2-1; 9 bases line up with TRBD2. V lost 2 bases and J lost 2; bases outside the gene matches: 2. This CDR3 region has 15 residues. Germline values: CDR1 SGHRS, CDR2 YFSETQ. The CDR3 coding sequence is TGCGCCAGCAGCTTCGCTAGCGGGACCTACAATGAGCAGTTCTTC. Translated: CASSFASGTYNEQFF. The entire variable domain, with the rest obtained from reference TRBV5-1 and TRBJ2-1, is as follows: KAGVTQTPRYLIKTRGQQVTLSCSPISGHRSVSWYQQTPGQGLQFLFEYFSETQRNKGNFPGRFSGRQFSNSRSEMNVSTLELGDSALYLCASSFASGTYNEQFFGPGTRLTVL.

This clonotype has at least ten counts. This CDR3 reads CASTGLAGSGELFF. CDR3 in DNA: TGTGCCAGCACCGGACTAGCGGGATCCGGGGAGCTGTTTTTT. The genes are TRBV12-3 or TRBV12-4 and TRBJ2-2, with TRBD2 matching over 12 bases. V lost 7 bases and J lost 6; bases outside the gene matches: 3. The CDR3 consists of 14 residues.

This clonotype was seen more than once but under ten times. The chain combines TRBV12-3 or TRBV12-4 with TRBJ2-1; D not certain. The V gene lost 6 bases and the J gene lost 6 bases, with 15 bases spanning the gap. The CDR3 covers 14 residues. The CDR3 is CASRSSYSSNEQFF. DNA of the CDR3: TGTGCCAGCAGGAGCTCATATAGCAGCAATGAGCAGTTCTTC.

The J gene is TRBJ2-7, the V gene TRBV6-1; perhaps TRBD2 as D (7 bases). The CDR3 has 11 amino acids. The V end lost 8 bases, the J end lost 12 bases, and 17 bases lay between the germline ends. In germline, CDR1 is MNHNS, CDR2 SASEGT. This chain's CDR3 is CASGGGGRRYF. In nucleotides, the CDR3 is TGTGCCAGCGGAGGGGGGGGTAGACGGTACTTC.

To note about this clonotype: The junction and the germline gene differ at one end; a read error may be behind it. The chain links TRBV20-1 to TRBJ1-1; a weak D match, TRBD1 (5 bases). Germline V gene sequence: CDR1 DFQATT, CDR2 SNEGSKA (reference sequence). The length of the CDR3 is 12 residues. Written as DNA, the CDR3 is TGCAGTGCTTCAAGTCCAGGGAGAGGCTCAAATTTC. Its protein is CSASSPGRGSNF.

This clonotype was seen at least ten times. V and J are TRBV24-1 and TRBJ2-3; no clear D. The V gene's germline CDR1 is KGHDR and CDR2 SFDVKD. V lost 3 bases to trimming and J lost 0 bases, with 9 bases between them. CDR3 size: 15 residues. Here the CDR3 reads CATSDLEDSTDTQYF. As DNA, the CDR3 is TGTGCCACCAGTGATCTTGAGGACAGCACAGATACGCAGTATTTT.

This clonotype was found many times. The V gene is TRBV3-1, the J gene TRBJ1-6; 8 nucleotides line up with TRBD1. V dropped 6 bases and J dropped 4; count of bases not matched to a gene: 5. The CDR3 has 15 amino acids. CDR1 is LGHDT and CDR2 is YNNKEL in the germline V gene (reference sequence). In DNA form, the CDR3 reads TGTGCCAGCAGGGGGACAGGAAATTATAATTCACCCCTCCACTTT. Translation: CASRGTGNYNSPLHF.

This clonotype showed up just a few times. The chain uses TRBV7-9 and TRBJ2-2; D is uncertain. The ends were cut back, 0 bases at V and 5 bases at J, with 7 bases in the middle. The CDR3 contains 14 residues. Germline loops: CDR1 SEHNR, CDR2 FQNEAQ (reference sequence). Here the CDR3 DNA reads TGTGCCAGCAGCTTAGCGTCGGCGACCGGGGAGCTGTTTTTT. Translation: CASSLASATGELFF.

This clonotype was detected ten times or more. The genes are TRBV2 and TRBJ2-1, with TRBD1 as a possible D gene (6 bases). The CDR3 sequence is 11 residues long. Trimming took off 7 bases at V and 9 bases at J, with 10 bases between the two ends. The germline V gene has CDR1 SNHLY and CDR2 FYNNEI. Here the CDR3 DNA reads TGTGCCAGCAACAGGGATCGTGAGCAGTTCTTC. Its translation is CASNRDREQFF.

This clonotype was seen at least ten times. The rearrangement uses TRBV20-1 and TRBJ1-2, with unresolved D. Germline V CDR1 and CDR2: DFQATT, SNEGSKA (reference sequence). Trimming left V 1 base short and J 1 base short, with 4 bases between. The CDR3 contains 12 residues. CDR3 nucleotides: TGCAGTGCTAGAGGGAATAACTATGGCTACACCTTC. Translation: CSARGNNYGYTF.